These 31 T cell receptor beta chains were all obtained from the same sample, sequenced in a study of T cell changes during pregnancy in multiple sclerosis (dated by TCRdb to 2018 to 2020). Library preparation used the immunoSEQ multiplex PCR assay. TCRdb took this table from immuneACCESS and kept in-frame rearrangements with V and J called. Such tables lack part of the clones; where checked against another copy, unresolved V genes explain under half of the gap, and the rest is unexplained. The sample yields roughly 80,000 clones; around 92% were counted once. Around 3% of the sample is taken by the ten largest. The sample here was peripheral blood, taken before pregnancy. The receptors were gathered from a female donor with multiple sclerosis, enrolled in a pregnancy study.

J is TRBJ1-1 and V is TRBV25-1; 10 bases line up with TRBD1. Per germline, CDR1 MGHDK and CDR2 SYGVNS. CDR3 length: 15 residues. V gave up 4 bases and J gave up 5 bases; unmatched junction bases: 7. CDR3: CASSVTGGERTEAFF. DNA of the CDR3: TGTGCCAGCAGTGTGACAGGGGGCGAGAGGACTGAAGCTTTCTTT.

The chain joins TRBV19 to TRBJ2-7; 7 positions match TRBD1. Per germline, CDR1 LNHDA and CDR2 SQIVND (reference sequence). The CDR3 is 13 residues long. Germline trimming cut 6 bases from V and 3 bases from J; bases unmatched to any gene: 5. DNA of the CDR3: TGTGCCAGTAGGTCGGGGACAGACTACGAGCAGTACTTC. Protein product: CASRSGTDYEQYF.

The gene calls are TRBV6-5 and TRBJ2-6, with D possibly being TRBD2 (5 bases). The CDR3 spans 15 residues. Germline CDR1 MNHEY, CDR2 SVGAGI. V lost 1 base to trimming and J lost 3 bases, with 7 bases between them. The CDR3: CASSYFGDGANVLTF. CDR3 sequence (DNA): TGTGCCAGCAGTTACTTCGGGGATGGGGCCAACGTCCTGACTTTC.

The rearrangement links TRBV6-5 to TRBJ2-5; 7 bases are shared with TRBD2. The CDR3 is 15 amino acids. Trimming cost V 0 bases and J 5 bases; bases outside gene matches: 6. The germline V gene has CDR1 MNHEY and CDR2 SVGAGI. This chain's CDR3 is CASSYSSGGWETQYF. DNA for the CDR3: TGTGCCAGCAGTTACTCGTCGGGGGGTTGGGAGACCCAGTACTTC.

The chain has TRBV27 and TRBJ2-7; tentative D call: TRBD1 (5 bases). This CDR3 has 14 amino acids. Germline assignment: CDR1 MNHEY and CDR2 SMNVEV (reference sequence). V shed 10 bases and J shed 2 bases, with 18 bases lying between them. The CDR3 here is CATAGKAPTYEQYF. CDR3 in DNA: TGTGCCACCGCAGGGAAAGCTCCCACCTACGAGCAGTACTTC.

The chain is built from TRBV14 and TRBJ2-1; 9 positions agree with TRBD2. The CDR3 has 16 amino acids. The V gene's germline CDR1 is SGHDN and CDR2 FVKESK. V shed 3 bases and J 7 bases; nucleotides not matched to a gene: 10. Here the CDR3 DNA reads TGTGCCAGCAGCCAGGAACTAGCGGGCAAGGATAATGAGCAGTTCTTC. Residues: CASSQELAGKDNEQFF.

The chain carries TRBV6-1 and TRBJ2-1; D not resolved. Trimming shortened V by 5 bases and J by 5 bases, and 10 bases separated the two germline ends. The germline gives CDR1 MNHNS, CDR2 SASEGT. The CDR3 covers 13 residues. CDR3 in DNA: TGTGCCAGCAGTCCTCGAGGCAACAATGAGCAGTTCTTC. This encodes CASSPRGNNEQFF.

The chain has TRBV5-8 and TRBJ1-2; D perhaps matches TRBD1 (6 bases). Germline lookup yields CDR1 SGHTS and CDR2 YDEGEE. V was cut by 2 bases and J by 5 bases, with 10 bases left in between. This CDR3 is built from 13 residues. CDR3 loop: CASSFLGAYGYTF. As DNA, the CDR3 is TGTGCCAGCAGCTTCCTGGGGGCTTATGGCTACACCTTC. The variable domain in full, with the rest retrieved from reference TRBV5-8 and TRBJ1-2, is EAGVTQSPTHLIKTRGQQATLRCSPISGHTSVYWYQQALGLGLQFLLWYDEGEERNRGNFPPRFSGRQFPNYSSELNVNALELEDSALYLCASSFLGAYGYTFGSGTRLTVV.

The chain uses TRBV6-1 and TRBJ1-1; 8 bases align to TRBD1. The J segment lost 2 bases and the V segment lost 1 base, leaving 9 bases of the junction unmatched. The CDR3 covers 17 residues. CDR1 and CDR2 (germline): MNHNS, SASEGT. CDR3 nucleotides: TGTGCCAGCAGTGAAGGCATGGCCAGGGGGCGAAACACTGAAGCTTTCTTT. Its protein is CASSEGMARGRNTEAFF.

This clone was counted a few times. V is TRBV2 and J is TRBJ2-7, with 8 bases fitting TRBD1. The CDR3 is 13 amino acids. The V segment lost 8 bases and the J segment 4 bases; nucleotides outside the gene matches: 7. Germline-derived CDR1 and CDR2 are SNHLY and FYNNEI. The CDR3 DNA is TGTGCCAGCGGCCGGGACAGGCAATACGAGCAGTACTTC. Encoded protein: CASGRDRQYEQYF.

The chain recombines TRBV2 with TRBJ2-1; weak D call: TRBD2 (5 bases). The CDR3 spans 15 residues. CDR1 SNHLY and CDR2 FYNNEI come from the germline V gene. The V end lost 4 bases, the J end lost 1 base, and 11 bases lay between the germline ends. The CDR3: CASSVLDSSYNEQFF. The CDR3 DNA follows: TGTGCCAGCAGTGTCTTGGACTCTTCCTACAATGAGCAGTTCTTC. Full variable domain (missing parts from reference TRBV2 and TRBJ2-1): EPEVTQTPSHQVTQMGQEVILRCVPISNHLYFYWYRQILGQKVEFLVSFYNNEISEKSEIFDDQFSVERPDGSNFTLKIRSTKLEDSAMYFCASSVLDSSYNEQFFGPGTRLTVL.

The chain recombines TRBV5-1 with TRBJ2-7; 9 bases map to TRBD1. J lost 5 bases, V lost 5 bases, and 14 bases had no gene match. This CDR3 spans 16 amino acids. The V gene's germline CDR1 is SGHRS and CDR2 YFSETQ. CDR3 coding DNA: TGCGCCAGCAGTTTTTTCCTTGGGGGACAGGGCAACGAGCAGTACTTC. Translated: CASSFFLGGQGNEQYF.

The chain links TRBV28 to TRBJ2-5; no definite D call. The CDR3 contains 12 residues. V lost 3 bases and J lost 6, with 8 bases in between. Germline CDR1 and CDR2: MDHEN and SYDVKM. The CDR3 spells CASSLRPQTQYF. The CDR3 coding sequence is TGTGCCAGCAGTTTGAGGCCCCAGACCCAGTACTTC.

This clone was counted a single time. The chain recombines TRBV19 with TRBJ2-1; D might be TRBD2 (6 bases). The CDR3 is 17 amino acids. Germline CDR1 reads LNHDA; CDR2 reads SQIVND (reference sequence). Trimming removed 3 bases from V and 2 bases from J, with 17 bases in between. CDR3 coding DNA: TGTGCCAGTAGTATCGGTTCGGGGGAGTTTACCTACAATGAGCAGTTCTTC. This codes for CASSIGSGEFTYNEQFF.

This chain connects TRBV2 to TRBJ2-7, with a tentative D call TRBD2 (5 bases). The CDR3 length is 12 residues. Looked up from germline, CDR1 is SNHLY and CDR2 is FYNNEI. V was trimmed by 5 bases and J by 3 bases, leaving 8 bases between them. CDR3 in DNA: TGTGCCAGCAGTCCGGACTTCTACGAGCAGTACTTC. This sequence encodes CASSPDFYEQYF.

CDR3 DNA sequence: TGTGCCAGCTCACCAACCGGGACAGCAGCCACAGATACGCAGTATTTT. Translated: CASSPTGTAATDTQYF. The rearrangement uses TRBV18 and TRBJ2-3, with TRBD1 identical over 7 bases. The germline V gene has CDR1 KGHSH and CDR2 LQKENI. The CDR3 spans 16 residues. Trimming removed 2 bases from V and 2 bases from J; junction bases left unmatched: 7.

This clone was observed a handful of times. V and J are TRBV7-2 and TRBJ1-1, with a possible D match to TRBD1 (5 bases). Trimming stripped 0 bases from V and 8 bases from J, with 7 bases between. CDR3 length: 12 residues. CDR1 is SGHTA, CDR2 FQGNSA, per germline. The CDR3 spells CASSLAAGEAFF. CDR3 nucleotides: TGTGCCAGCAGCTTAGCGGCAGGGGAAGCTTTCTTT.

J is TRBJ1-3 and V is TRBV14, with 8 bases matching TRBD1. Per the germline V gene, CDR1 is SGHDN and CDR2 is FVKESK. The CDR3 has 16 amino acids. V lost 3 bases and J lost 4; bases outside the gene matches: 8. In DNA, the CDR3 is TGTGCCAGCAGCCACCAGACAGGGGTAGGCGGAAACACCATATATTTT. This translates into CASSHQTGVGGNTIYF.

The chain carries TRBV6-1 and TRBJ2-3; 9 nucleotides align to TRBD1. Trimming at V came to 8 bases and at J to 4 bases, leaving 4 bases not matched to a gene. The CDR3 consists of 13 residues. The germline V gene encodes CDR1 MNHNS and CDR2 SASEGT. DNA of the CDR3: TGTGCCAGCGGGGACAGGGATGCAGATACGCAGTATTTT. Translated: CASGDRDADTQYF.

This clone was seen once. This chain links TRBV7-9 with TRBJ2-7; D is possibly TRBD1 (5 bases). From germline, CDR1 is SEHNR and CDR2 FQNEAQ (reference sequence). The CDR3 contains 12 residues. V was shortened by 1 base and J by 6 bases, with 7 bases between the two germline ends. The CDR3 loop reads CASSLVQGEQYF. The CDR3 DNA follows: TGTGCCAGCAGCTTAGTTCAGGGCGAGCAGTACTTC.

CDR3 sequence reads: CASRNRLATGELFF. The DNA for the CDR3 is TGTGCCAGCAGGAATCGACTAGCTACCGGGGAGCTGTTTTTT. J is TRBJ2-2 and V is TRBV2; 7 bases line up with TRBD2. The CDR3 covers 14 residues. Unmatched junction bases numbered 6, after V lost 6 bases and J lost 5 bases. CDR1 and CDR2 from the germline V gene are SNHLY and FYNNEI.

The chain's CDR3 is CASSPRQGQPQHF. Here the CDR3 DNA reads TGTGCCAGCTCACCACGACAGGGGCAGCCCCAGCATTTT. The chain has TRBV18 and TRBJ1-5, with 8 nucleotides matching TRBD1. The CDR3 covers 13 residues. Germline V CDR1 and CDR2: KGHSH, LQKENI. V trimming: 1 base; J trimming: 7 bases; junction bases outside the gene matches: 0.

The chain joins TRBV30 to TRBJ2-3; no reliable D call. V shed 5 bases and J shed 0 bases, with 12 bases lying between them. The V gene's germline CDR1 is GTSNPN and CDR2 SVGIG (reference sequence). The CDR3 sequence is 14 residues long. CDR3 loop: CAWQRGESTDTQYF. The CDR3, as DNA: TGTGCCTGGCAACGCGGAGAAAGCACAGATACGCAGTATTTT.

This sequence joins TRBV6-4 and TRBJ2-7, with 10 bases fitting TRBD1. Germline-derived CDR1 and CDR2 are MRHNA and SNTAGT. V was pared by 6 bases and J by 5 bases, with 13 bases of the junction left unmatched. CDR3 length: 16 residues. CDR3 nucleotide sequence: TGTGCCAGCAGCCACCCGCCCGGGACAGGGGCCGACGAGCAGTACTTC. Its translation: CASSHPPGTGADEQYF.

This clone was counted only a few times. The chain has TRBV28 and TRBJ1-1; maybe TRBD1 (6 bases). The germline gives CDR1 MDHEN, CDR2 SYDVKM. Trimming cost V 6 bases and J 11 bases, with 22 bases left between them. The CDR3 is 14 residues long. Here the CDR3 DNA reads TGTGCCAGCAGCATCCCCCTAGGGGGGGTAGGGGCTTTCTTT. Translating it yields CASSIPLGGVGAFF. The full variable domain, its missing parts supplied by reference TRBV28 and TRBJ1-1, is DVKVTQSSRYLVKRTGEKVFLECVQDMDHENMFWYRQDPGLGLRLIYFSYDVKMKEKGDIPEGYSVSREKKERFSLILESASTNQTSMYLCASSIPLGGVGAFFGQGTRLTVV.

The V call is TRBV27, the J call TRBJ2-3, with D possibly TRBD1 on 5 matching bases. Trimming removed 2 bases at V and 0 bases at J, with 12 bases between. Germline V CDR1 and CDR2: MNHEY, SMNVEV (reference sequence). The CDR3 is made up of 16 amino acids. CDR3 coding DNA: TGTGCCAGCAGTTTAATAGGGGCCCCTAGCACAGATACGCAGTATTTT. It translates to CASSLIGAPSTDTQYF.

The J gene is TRBJ2-1, the V gene TRBV5-1, with D unclear. V was shortened by 0 bases and J by 0 bases, with 7 bases between the two germline ends. Germline lookup yields CDR1 SGHRS and CDR2 YFSETQ. The CDR3 has 15 amino acids. The CDR3 region has the DNA TGCGCCAGCAGCTTGGAACGCGGCTCCTACAATGAGCAGTTCTTC. Its translation is CASSLERGSYNEQFF.

The V gene is TRBV5-5, the J gene TRBJ2-7; D is possibly TRBD2 (5 bases). Trimming left V 1 base short and J 6 bases short, with 8 bases between. Germline CDR1 SGHKS, CDR2 YYEKEE (reference sequence). This CDR3 contains 12 residues. The CDR3 reads CASSLTGFEQYF. The CDR3 DNA reads TGTGCCAGCAGCTTGACGGGGTTCGAGCAGTACTTC.

The CDR3 is CASSDWTSGKRELFF. Written as DNA, the CDR3 is TGTGCCAGCAGTGATTGGACTAGCGGGAAGAGGGAGCTGTTTTTT. The chain joins TRBV2 to TRBJ2-2; 12 bases match TRBD2. This CDR3 has 15 amino acids. V was pared by 3 bases and J by 9 bases, with 5 bases of the junction left unmatched. CDR1 SNHLY and CDR2 FYNNEI come from the germline V gene.

V and J are TRBV28 and TRBJ2-4; 8 bases match TRBD1. With 3 bases clipped from V and 6 bases from J, the junction kept 7 bases outside the gene matches. CDR1 and CDR2 from the germline V gene are MDHEN and SYDVKM. The CDR3 extends over 15 amino acids. CDR3 sequence (DNA): TGTGCCAGCAGTTTTGGGGGGACAGGAGCAAACATTCAGTACTTC. Residues: CASSFGGTGANIQYF.

This clone was detected a few times. The chain joins TRBV5-4 to TRBJ2-1; 7 bases map to TRBD2. The CDR3 contains 15 residues. CDR1 is SGHNT, CDR2 YYREEE, per germline (reference sequence). The V gene end was trimmed by 5 bases and the J gene end by 2 bases; junction bases not matched to a gene: 7. The CDR3: CASRLGGKTYNEQFF. The CDR3 DNA reads as TGTGCCAGCAGACTCGGGGGGAAAACCTACAATGAGCAGTTCTTC. The full variable domain, rest sourced from reference TRBV5-4 and TRBJ2-1, is ETGVTQSPTHLIKTRGQQVTLRCSSQSGHNTVSWYQQALGQGPQFIFQYYREEENGRGNFPPRFSGLQFPNYSSELNVNALELDDSALYLCASRLGGKTYNEQFFGPGTRLTVL.